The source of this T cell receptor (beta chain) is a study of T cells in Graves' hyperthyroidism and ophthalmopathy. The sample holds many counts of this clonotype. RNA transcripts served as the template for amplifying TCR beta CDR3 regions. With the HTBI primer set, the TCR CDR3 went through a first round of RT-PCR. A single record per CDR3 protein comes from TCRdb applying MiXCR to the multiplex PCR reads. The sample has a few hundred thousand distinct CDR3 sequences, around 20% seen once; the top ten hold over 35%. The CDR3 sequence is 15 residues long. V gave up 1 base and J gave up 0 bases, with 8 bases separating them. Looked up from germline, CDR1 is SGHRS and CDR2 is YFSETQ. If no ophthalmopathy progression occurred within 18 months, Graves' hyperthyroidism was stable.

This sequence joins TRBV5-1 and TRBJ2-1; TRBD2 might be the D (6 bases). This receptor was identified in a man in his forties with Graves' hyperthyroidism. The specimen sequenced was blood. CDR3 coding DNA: TGCGCCAGCAGCTTGCGGGGGAGCTCCTACAATGAGCAGTTCTTC. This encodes CASSLRGSSYNEQFF.